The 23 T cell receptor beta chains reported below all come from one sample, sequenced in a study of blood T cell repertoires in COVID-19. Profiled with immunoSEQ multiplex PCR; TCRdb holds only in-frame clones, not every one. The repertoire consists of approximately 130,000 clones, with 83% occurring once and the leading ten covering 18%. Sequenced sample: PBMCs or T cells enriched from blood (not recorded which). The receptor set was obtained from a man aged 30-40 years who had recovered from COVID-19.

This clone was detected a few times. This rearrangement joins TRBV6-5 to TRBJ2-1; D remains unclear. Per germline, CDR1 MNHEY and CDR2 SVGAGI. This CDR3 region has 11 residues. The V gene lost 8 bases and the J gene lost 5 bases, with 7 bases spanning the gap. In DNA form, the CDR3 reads TGTGCCAGCCTCCGGGACAATGAGCAGTTCTTC. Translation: CASLRDNEQFF.

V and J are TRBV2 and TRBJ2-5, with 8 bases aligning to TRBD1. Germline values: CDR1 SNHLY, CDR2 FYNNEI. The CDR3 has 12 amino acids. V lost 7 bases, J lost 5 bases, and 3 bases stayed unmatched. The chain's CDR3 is CASTTGVETQYF. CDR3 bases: TGTGCCAGCACGACAGGGGTGGAGACCCAGTACTTC.

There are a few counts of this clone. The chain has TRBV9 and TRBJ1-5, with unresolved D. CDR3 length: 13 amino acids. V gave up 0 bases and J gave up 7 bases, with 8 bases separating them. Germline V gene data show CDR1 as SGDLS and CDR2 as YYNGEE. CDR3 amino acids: CASSVVPGQPQHF. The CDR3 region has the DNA TGTGCCAGCAGCGTAGTTCCCGGGCAGCCCCAGCATTTT.

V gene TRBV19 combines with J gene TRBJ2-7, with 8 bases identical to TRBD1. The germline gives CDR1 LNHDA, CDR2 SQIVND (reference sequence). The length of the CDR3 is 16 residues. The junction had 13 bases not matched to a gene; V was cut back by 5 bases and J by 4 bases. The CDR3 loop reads CASSPGQGSSGYEQYV. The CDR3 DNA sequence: TGTGCCAGTAGTCCAGGACAGGGTTCGAGTGGTTACGAGCAGTACGTC.

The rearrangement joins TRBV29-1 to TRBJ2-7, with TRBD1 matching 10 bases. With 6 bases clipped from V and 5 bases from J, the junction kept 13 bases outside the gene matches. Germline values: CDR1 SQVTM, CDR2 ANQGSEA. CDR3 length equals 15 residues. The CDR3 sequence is CSVHLGQGVVDEQYF. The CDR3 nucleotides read TGCAGCGTCCACCTCGGACAGGGGGTAGTCGACGAGCAGTACTTC.

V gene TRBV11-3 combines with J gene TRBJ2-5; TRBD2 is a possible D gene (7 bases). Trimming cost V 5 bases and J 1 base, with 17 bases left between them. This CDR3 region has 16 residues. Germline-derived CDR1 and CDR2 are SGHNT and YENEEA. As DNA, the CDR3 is TGTGCCAGCAGCCCGGGGGGACAAGGTATCCAAGAGACCCAGTACTTC. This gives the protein CASSPGGQGIQETQYF.

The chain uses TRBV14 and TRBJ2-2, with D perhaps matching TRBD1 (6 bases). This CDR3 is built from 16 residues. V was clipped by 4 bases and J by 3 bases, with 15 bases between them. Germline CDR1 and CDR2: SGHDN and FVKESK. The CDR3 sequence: CASSPRQASDTGELFF. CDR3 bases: TGTGCCAGCAGCCCGAGACAGGCATCGGACACCGGGGAGCTGTTTTTT.

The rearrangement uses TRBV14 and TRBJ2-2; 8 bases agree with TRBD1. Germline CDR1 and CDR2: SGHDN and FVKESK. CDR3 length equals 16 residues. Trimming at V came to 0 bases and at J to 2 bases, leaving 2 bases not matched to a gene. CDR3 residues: CASSQEGQGNTGELFF. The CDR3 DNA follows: TGTGCCAGCAGCCAAGAAGGACAGGGTAACACCGGGGAGCTGTTTTTT.

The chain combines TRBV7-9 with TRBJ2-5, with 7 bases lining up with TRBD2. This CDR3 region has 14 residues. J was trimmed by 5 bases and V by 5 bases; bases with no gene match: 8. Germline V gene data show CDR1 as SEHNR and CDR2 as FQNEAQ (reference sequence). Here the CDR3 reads CASSPRRGGETQYF. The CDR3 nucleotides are TGTGCCAGCAGCCCGAGACGGGGAGGGGAGACCCAGTACTTC. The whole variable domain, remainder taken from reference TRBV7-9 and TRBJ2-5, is DTGVSQNPRHKITKRGQNVTFRCDPISEHNRLYWYRQTLGQGPEFLTYFQNEAQLEKSRLLSDRFSAERPKGSFSTLEIQRTEQGDSAMYLCASSPRRGGETQYFGPGTRLLVL.

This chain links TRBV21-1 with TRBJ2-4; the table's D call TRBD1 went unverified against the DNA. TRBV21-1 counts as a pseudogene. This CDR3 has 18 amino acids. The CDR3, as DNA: TGTGCCAGCAGCAAAGGGGACACCTTGTTGGTGGCCAAAAACATTCAGTACTTC. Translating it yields CASSKGDTLLVAKNIQYF.

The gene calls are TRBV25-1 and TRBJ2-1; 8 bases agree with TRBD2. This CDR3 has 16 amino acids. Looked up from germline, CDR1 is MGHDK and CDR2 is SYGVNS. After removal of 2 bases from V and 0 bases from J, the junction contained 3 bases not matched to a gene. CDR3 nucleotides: TGTGCCAGCAGTGAAGGGACTAGGAGCTCCTACAATGAGCAGTTCTTC. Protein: CASSEGTRSSYNEQFF. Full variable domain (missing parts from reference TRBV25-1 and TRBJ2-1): EADIYQTPRYLVIGTGKKITLECSQTMGHDKMYWYQQDPGMELHLIHYSYGVNSTEKGDLSSESTVSRIRTEHFPLTLESARPSHTSQYLCASSEGTRSSYNEQFFGPGTRLTVL.

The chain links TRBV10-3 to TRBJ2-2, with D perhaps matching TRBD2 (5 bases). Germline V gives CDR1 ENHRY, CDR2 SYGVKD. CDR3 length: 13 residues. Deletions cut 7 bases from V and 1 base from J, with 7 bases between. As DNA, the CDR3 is TGTGCCATCACCGAGGGGAACACCGGGGAGCTGTTTTTT. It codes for CAITEGNTGELFF.

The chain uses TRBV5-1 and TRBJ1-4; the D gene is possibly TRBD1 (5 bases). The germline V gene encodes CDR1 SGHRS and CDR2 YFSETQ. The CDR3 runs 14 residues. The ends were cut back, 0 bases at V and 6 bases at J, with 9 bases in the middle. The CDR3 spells CASSLGSTDEKLFF. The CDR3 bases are TGCGCCAGCAGCTTGGGGTCGACAGATGAAAAACTGTTTTTT.

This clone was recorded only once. CDR3 bases: TGTGCCATCAGTGACAGGGAGGCGGGAGGACCCTACAATGAGCAGTTCTTC. Translated, it gives CAISDREAGGPYNEQFF. The chain uses TRBV10-3 and TRBJ2-1, with 8 bases identical to TRBD2. Germline lookup yields CDR1 ENHRY and CDR2 SYGVKD. The CDR3 has 17 residues. Trimming took 3 bases from V and 2 from J; bases not matched to a gene: 9.

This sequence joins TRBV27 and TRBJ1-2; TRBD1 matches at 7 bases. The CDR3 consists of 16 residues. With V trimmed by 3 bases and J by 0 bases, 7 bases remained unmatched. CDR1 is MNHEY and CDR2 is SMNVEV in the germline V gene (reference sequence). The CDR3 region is CASSFWDSRANYGYTF. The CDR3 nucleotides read TGTGCCAGCAGTTTCTGGGACAGCCGAGCTAACTATGGCTACACCTTC.

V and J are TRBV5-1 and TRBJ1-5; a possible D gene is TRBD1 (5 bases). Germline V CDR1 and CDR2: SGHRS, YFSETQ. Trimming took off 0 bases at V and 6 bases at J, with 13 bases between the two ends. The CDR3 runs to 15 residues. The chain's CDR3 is CASSLAGGIGQPQHF. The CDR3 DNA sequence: TGCGCCAGCAGCTTGGCCGGGGGAATAGGTCAGCCCCAGCATTTT.

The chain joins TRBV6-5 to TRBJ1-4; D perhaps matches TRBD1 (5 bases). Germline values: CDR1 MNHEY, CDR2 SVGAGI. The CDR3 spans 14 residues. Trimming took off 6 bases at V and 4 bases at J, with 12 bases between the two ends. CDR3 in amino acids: CASRGRGGNEKLFF. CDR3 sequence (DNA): TGTGCCAGCAGGGGGAGGGGTGGTAATGAAAAACTGTTTTTT.

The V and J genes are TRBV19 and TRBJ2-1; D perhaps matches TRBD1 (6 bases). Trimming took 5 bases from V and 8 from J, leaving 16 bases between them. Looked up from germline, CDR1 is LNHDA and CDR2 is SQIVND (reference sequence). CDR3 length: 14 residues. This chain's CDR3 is CASSQGGIRHEQFF. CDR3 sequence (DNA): TGTGCCAGTAGTCAAGGGGGAATTAGGCATGAGCAGTTCTTC.

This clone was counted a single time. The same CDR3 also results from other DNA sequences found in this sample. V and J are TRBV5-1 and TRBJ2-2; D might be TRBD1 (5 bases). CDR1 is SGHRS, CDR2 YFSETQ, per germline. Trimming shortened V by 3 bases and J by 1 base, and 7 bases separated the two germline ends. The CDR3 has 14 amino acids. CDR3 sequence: CASSSGQNTGELFF. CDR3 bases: TGCGCCAGCAGCTCCGGACAGAACACCGGGGAGCTGTTTTTT.

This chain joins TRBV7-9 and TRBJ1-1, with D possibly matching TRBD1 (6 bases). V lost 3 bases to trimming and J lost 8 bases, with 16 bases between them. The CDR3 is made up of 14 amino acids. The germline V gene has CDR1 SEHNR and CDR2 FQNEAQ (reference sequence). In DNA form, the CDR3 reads TGTGCCAGCAGCTTCAGCGACAGGACAAAGGAAGCTTTCTTT. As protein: CASSFSDRTKEAFF. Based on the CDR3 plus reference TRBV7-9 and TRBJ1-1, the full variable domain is DTGVSQNPRHKITKRGQNVTFRCDPISEHNRLYWYRQTLGQGPEFLTYFQNEAQLEKSRLLSDRFSAERPKGSFSTLEIQRTEQGDSAMYLCASSFSDRTKEAFFGQGTRLTVV.

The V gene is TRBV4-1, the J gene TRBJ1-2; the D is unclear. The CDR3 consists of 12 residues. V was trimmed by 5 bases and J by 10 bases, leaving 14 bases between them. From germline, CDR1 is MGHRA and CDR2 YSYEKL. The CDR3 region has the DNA TGCGCCAGCAGCGGTAGTTTGAGAACCTACACCTTC. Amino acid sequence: CASSGSLRTYTF.

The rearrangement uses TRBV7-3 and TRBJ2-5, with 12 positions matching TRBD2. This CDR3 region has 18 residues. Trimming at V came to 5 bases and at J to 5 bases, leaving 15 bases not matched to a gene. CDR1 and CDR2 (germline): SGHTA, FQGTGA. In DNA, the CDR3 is TGTGCCAGCAGCCGTATAAAGACTAGCGGGAGTCACGGGGAGACCCAGTACTTC. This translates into CASSRIKTSGSHGETQYF.

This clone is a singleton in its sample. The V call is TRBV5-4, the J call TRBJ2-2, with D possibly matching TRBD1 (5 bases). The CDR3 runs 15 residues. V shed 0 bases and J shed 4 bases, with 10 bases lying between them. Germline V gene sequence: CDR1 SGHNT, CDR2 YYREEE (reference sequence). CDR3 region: CASSLAGRSTGELFF. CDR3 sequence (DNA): TGTGCCAGCAGCTTGGCAGGGCGAAGCACCGGGGAGCTGTTTTTT.